What follows describes a single TCR beta chain. This specimen comes from a study of shared T cell receptors in the human thymus. V lost 3 bases and J lost 1; bases outside the gene matches: 10. The CDR3 loop spans 17 amino acids. Germline V gives CDR1 GTSNPN, CDR2 SVGIG (reference sequence). The repertoire was sequenced with immunoSEQ multiplex PCR; TCRdb's copy has only in-frame clones and lacks some. Here the sample spans hundreds of thousands of clones, about 90% being singletons. This sample was also put to use in a study of human thymus T cells. Turning to that study: Resections from corrective heart surgery supplied the thymus tissue. Gene usage for V and J segments appeared biased in thymic and blood repertoires. What related research reported was that thymic repertoires overlapped highly among unrelated individuals.

The rearrangement joins TRBV30 to TRBJ2-3; 10 bases are shared with TRBD2. This clonotype originated in a boy less than two years old with a congenital heart defect. Source material: thymocytes. The CDR3 nucleotides are TGTGCCTGGAGCCTAAAGGACCTAGCGGGAGGCACAGATACGCAGTATTTT. Amino acid sequence: CAWSLKDLAGGTDTQYF.